Sequencing of this T cell receptor (beta chain) was carried out in a study of spatial heterogeneity in lung cancer (dated by TCRdb to between 2019 and 2020). As for the study more broadly: Beta-chain transcripts were consistently detected in greater numbers than alpha-chain transcripts, which likely reflects a higher abundance of beta-chain transcripts. Nonsynonymous mutation counts, determined by whole-exome sequencing of tumor tissue, were related to features of the TCR repertoire. In the raw uncorrected reads, each unique combination of TCR and UMI appeared on average more than ten times. In tumor regions, TCR transcript counts showed a strong correlation with a T cell transcriptional module score derived from matched bulk RNA-seq. Both alpha and beta chains were TCR-sequenced in samples taken at surgery, namely 220 tumor regions, 62 to 65 matched nontumor lung samples and 50 to 60 PBMC samples. In non-small cell lung cancer, the study quantitatively compared TCR alpha and beta repertoires across several tumor regions, matched nontumor lung, and blood. Summary of the overall study and its limitations: Counts of ubiquitous and regional expanded TCRs correlated with counts of ubiquitous and regional nonsynonymous mutations, respectively. A correlation was observed between the number of expanded intratumoral alpha and beta TCRs and the tumor nonsynonymous mutation count. Confirming at a functional level the hypothesis that regional TCRs recognize regional mutations was considered to require additional single-cell paired TCR alpha and beta sequencing. TCR-seq coverage of tumor T cells was estimated to be only roughly 7.5% for alpha chains and more than 11% for beta chains.

Comments on this clonotype: Its target antigen remains unknown. The input lacks base qualities; no much larger clone sits a single base away.

V loses 1 base, J loses 7 bases, and the germline ends lie 4 bases apart. Reading from cysteine to phenylalanine, the CDR3 counts 11 amino acids. Only the CDR3 part of the read is kept: 33 bases, read in frame from the first base. The CDR1 and CDR2 encoded by the germline V gene are MNHEY and SVGAGI. The time point label here, explained by the study, means: sample taken at primary tumor resection. Samples were obtained from over 70 patients with early-stage, untreated non-small cell lung cancer from the lung TRACERx cohort. Without any cell sorting, TCR sequencing was performed on whole RNA extracted either from tumor and nontumor lung tissue or from cryopreserved PBMC samples. Only patients with enough RNA available from two or more tumor regions were chosen for TCR sequencing. Tumor and adjacent nontumor lung specimens were reviewed by a lung pathologist before selection. The library was built by means of 5' RACE. The run used a NextSeq 500. In the TCR library protocol, a unique molecular identifier was attached to each TCR cDNA molecule so that PCR and sequencing errors could be corrected. Per the source publication's procedure: Decombinator tools were used for TCR identification, UMI-based error correction and CDR3 extraction. TCRs above a frequency of 2 per 1,000, corresponding to the top 1% of the tumor frequency distribution, were defined as expanded. Expanded tumor TCRs were classed as regional if statistically deemed absent (corrected P<0.05) from at least one tumor region, otherwise ubiquitous. Each repertoire was subsampled 100 times to 5,000 TCRs, after which Renyi diversity was computed with the R vegan package. CDR3 similarity networks were constructed using string-kernel similarity of amino acid triplets, with links drawn between CDR3s whose pairwise similarity was above 0.82. TCRdb reran the public reads through fastp at Q25 and MiXCR, keeping productive beta chains. Rows matching on CDR3 protein sequence are summarized as one entry with the most common DNA and genes. The V and J calls were determined by TCRdb, not by the authors. Here the sample has roughly 3,900 distinct CDR3 sequences; about 4% occur a single time. About 51% of the sample is in the top ten clones.

This chain joins TRBV6-5 to TRBJ1-1; the D gene lacks a confident call. The receptor was isolated from a male donor with early-stage non-small cell lung cancer. The sequences come from lung tumor tissue, collected at surgery. The CDR3 protein: CASSYFGEAFF. Read as DNA, the sequence is TGTGCCAGCAGTTACTTTGGTGAAGCTTTCTTT.